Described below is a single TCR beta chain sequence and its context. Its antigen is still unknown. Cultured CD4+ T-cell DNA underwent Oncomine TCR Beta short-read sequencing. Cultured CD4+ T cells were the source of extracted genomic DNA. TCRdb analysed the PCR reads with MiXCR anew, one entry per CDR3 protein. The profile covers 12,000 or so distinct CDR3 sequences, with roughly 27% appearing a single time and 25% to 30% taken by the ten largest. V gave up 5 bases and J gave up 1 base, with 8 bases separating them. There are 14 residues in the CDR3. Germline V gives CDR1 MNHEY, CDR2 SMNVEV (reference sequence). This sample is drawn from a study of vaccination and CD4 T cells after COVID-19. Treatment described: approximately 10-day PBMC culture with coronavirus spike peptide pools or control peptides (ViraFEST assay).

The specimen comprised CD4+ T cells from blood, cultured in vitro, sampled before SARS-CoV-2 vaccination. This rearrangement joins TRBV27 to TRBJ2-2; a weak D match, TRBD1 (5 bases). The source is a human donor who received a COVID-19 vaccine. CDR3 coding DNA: TGTGCCAGCAGTCAACAGGTGAACACCGGGGAGCTGTTTTTT. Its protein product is CASSQQVNTGELFF.